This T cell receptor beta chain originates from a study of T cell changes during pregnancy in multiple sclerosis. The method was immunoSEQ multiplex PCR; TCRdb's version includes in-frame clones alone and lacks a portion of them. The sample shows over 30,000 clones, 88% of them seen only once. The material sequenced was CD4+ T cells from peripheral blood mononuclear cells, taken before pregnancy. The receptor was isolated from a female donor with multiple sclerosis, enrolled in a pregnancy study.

Written as DNA, the CDR3 is TGTGCCAGCAGCTCCCGTGAGCCCTACGAGCAGTACTTC. Its translation: CASSSREPYEQYF. V gene TRBV11-1 combines with J gene TRBJ2-7; D call uncertain. Between the trimmed V and J ends, which lost 4 bases and 2 bases, there was a span of 9 bases. Germline CDR1 is SGHAT and CDR2 is FQDESV (reference sequence). The CDR3 length is 13 residues.